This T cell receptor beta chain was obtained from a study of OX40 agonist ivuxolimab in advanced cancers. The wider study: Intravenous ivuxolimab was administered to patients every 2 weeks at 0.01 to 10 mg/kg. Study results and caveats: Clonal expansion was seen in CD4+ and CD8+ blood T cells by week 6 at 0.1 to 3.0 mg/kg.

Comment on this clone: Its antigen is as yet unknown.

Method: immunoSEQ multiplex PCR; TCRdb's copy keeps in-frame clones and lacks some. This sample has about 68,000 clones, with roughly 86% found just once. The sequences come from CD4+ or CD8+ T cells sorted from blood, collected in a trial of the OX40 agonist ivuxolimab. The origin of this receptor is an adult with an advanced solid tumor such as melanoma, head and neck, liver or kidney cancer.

The CDR3 sequence is CASSPKRGVTEAFF. CDR3 bases: TGTGCCAGCTCACCAAAGAGGGGTGTCACTGAAGCTTTCTTT. V is TRBV18 and J is TRBJ1-1; D is possibly TRBD1 (5 bases). This CDR3 is built from 14 residues. The V and J ends lost 2 bases and 4 bases respectively, with 11 bases between them. From germline, CDR1 is KGHSH and CDR2 LQKENI.